These 14 T cell receptor beta chains were all obtained from the same sample, sequenced in a study of cytomegalovirus exposure and HLA in healthy donors. The PCR used 60 Vbeta and 13 Jbeta primers. Profiled with immunoSEQ multiplex PCR; TCRdb holds only in-frame clones, not every one. The sample lists approximately 100,000 clones, roughly two thirds seen once, with approximately 8.4% in the top ten. The sample was PBMCs. These receptors were collected from a man between 35 and 55 years old in good health and CMV-seronegative.

This clone was recorded once. This rearrangement joins TRBV11-3 to TRBJ2-7, with D unclear. The V end was cut by 2 bases, the J end by 1 base, with 6 bases between. CDR3 length equals 13 residues. The germline V gene has CDR1 SGHNT and CDR2 YENEEA. CDR3 loop: CASSLTRSYEQYF. The CDR3 DNA reads as TGTGCCAGCAGCTTAACCAGGTCCTACGAGCAGTACTTC.

This clone has only one observation. V gene TRBV9 combines with J gene TRBJ2-3; 12 nucleotides agree with TRBD2. This CDR3 is 16 amino acids long. Trimming cost V 3 bases and J 2 bases; bases outside gene matches: 4. CDR1 SGDLS and CDR2 YYNGEE come from the germline V gene. The CDR3 DNA reads TGTGCCAGCAGCGAGAGACTAGCGGGAGTCACAGATACGCAGTATTTT. As protein: CASSERLAGVTDTQYF.

V gene TRBV4-2 combines with J gene TRBJ2-7; a weak D match, TRBD1 (6 bases). The CDR3 runs to 15 residues. Trimming shortened V by 3 bases and J by 0 bases, and 12 bases separated the two germline ends. Germline V CDR1 and CDR2: LGHNA, YNFKEQ. The CDR3 nucleotides are TGTGCCAGCAGCCAGCACGAGACAGGCTCCTACGAGCAGTACTTC. Amino acids: CASSQHETGSYEQYF.

A single count supports this clone. This chain links TRBV27 with TRBJ1-4; D is uncertain. The CDR3 has 13 residues. Trimming shortened V by 7 bases and J by 0 bases, and 6 bases separated the two germline ends. The germline V gene encodes CDR1 MNHEY and CDR2 SMNVEV (reference sequence). The CDR3 reads CASKTATNEKLFF. CDR3 bases: TGTGCCAGCAAAACTGCAACTAATGAAAAACTGTTTTTT.

The rearrangement uses TRBV5-6 and TRBJ2-6, with D possibly matching TRBD1 (5 bases). V was clipped by 4 bases and J by 4 bases, with 9 bases between them. The CDR3 is 14 residues long. Per germline, CDR1 SGHDT and CDR2 YYEEEE. DNA for the CDR3: TGTGCCAGCAGCGGGTGGACAGGGGCCAACGTCCTGACTTTC. Translation gives CASSGWTGANVLTF.

This chain links TRBV7-8 with TRBJ2-7; 7 bases match TRBD1. CDR1 and CDR2 from the germline V gene are SGHVS and FQNEAQ. Losses at the gene ends were 4 bases for V and 4 bases for J; bases not matched to a gene: 7. The CDR3 has 14 residues. The CDR3 DNA sequence: TGTGCCAGCAGCTCCTCCGACAGGGCGTACGAGCAGTACTTC. Translation: CASSSSDRAYEQYF.

CDR3 amino acids: CASSKTSGGTTSYNEQFF. Here the CDR3 DNA reads TGCGCCAGCAGCAAGACTAGCGGGGGGACTACTTCCTACAATGAGCAGTTCTTC. The chain links TRBV5-1 to TRBJ2-1; 13 bases match TRBD2. The CDR3 has 18 amino acids. Looked up from germline, CDR1 is SGHRS and CDR2 is YFSETQ. V lost 4 bases and J lost 1; bases outside the gene matches: 8.

DNA for the CDR3: TGCGCCAGCAGCGCCTCGGGGGGATACAGCAATGAGCAGTTCTTC. The encoded protein is CASSASGGYSNEQFF. This chain connects TRBV4-1 to TRBJ2-1; 7 bases agree with TRBD2. CDR1 and CDR2 from the germline V gene are MGHRA and YSYEKL. This CDR3 spans 15 amino acids. V shed 5 bases and J 6 bases; nucleotides not matched to a gene: 10.

This chain links TRBV5-4 with TRBJ2-7, with D perhaps TRBD1 (7 bases). Germline assignment: CDR1 SGHNT and CDR2 YYREEE (reference sequence). Trimming pared 3 bases from V and 2 bases from J, leaving 12 bases between. This CDR3 comprises 14 residues. CDR3 protein: CASSSGDRPYEQYF. The CDR3 DNA reads TGTGCCAGCAGCTCGGGGGACAGACCCTACGAGCAGTACTTC. The full variable domain, completed using reference TRBV5-4 and TRBJ2-7, is ETGVTQSPTHLIKTRGQQVTLRCSSQSGHNTVSWYQQALGQGPQFIFQYYREEENGRGNFPPRFSGLQFPNYSSELNVNALELDDSALYLCASSSGDRPYEQYFGPGTRLTVT.

V usage is TRBV5-1 and J usage is TRBJ1-2; D is unclear. Trimming removed 0 bases at V and 4 bases at J, with 13 bases between. CDR1 is SGHRS, CDR2 YFSETQ, per germline. The CDR3 is made up of 15 amino acids. The CDR3 loop is CASSLAGVAGYGYTF. The CDR3 region has the DNA TGCGCCAGCAGCTTGGCCGGGGTGGCAGGCTATGGCTACACCTTC.

In its sample, this clone was seen a few times. The rearrangement uses TRBV4-3 and TRBJ2-7; 9 bases match TRBD2. The junction had 7 bases not matched to a gene; V was cut back by 1 base and J by 6 bases. This CDR3 contains 15 residues. The germline V gene encodes CDR1 LGHNA and CDR2 YSLEER. The DNA of the CDR3 is TGCGCCAGCAGCCAAGGGGTTAGCGGGGGACTCGAGCAGTACTTC. It specifies CASSQGVSGGLEQYF.

V and J are TRBV7-9 and TRBJ1-1; D possibly corresponds to TRBD1 (6 bases). Germline V gene sequence: CDR1 SEHNR, CDR2 FQNEAQ (reference sequence). The CDR3 sequence is 17 residues long. The V and J ends lost 5 bases and 1 base respectively, with 20 bases between them. The DNA for the CDR3 is TGTGCCAGCAGCCCCGCCCGGGGGGGCAGGTCGAACACTGAAGCTTTCTTT. Translating it yields CASSPARGGRSNTEAFF.

The chain is built from TRBV19 and TRBJ1-5, with no clear D. The V end was cut by 1 base, the J end by 0 bases, with 4 bases between. The CDR3 runs to 14 residues. The germline V gene encodes CDR1 LNHDA and CDR2 SQIVND (reference sequence). The CDR3 loop reads CASSIAYSNQPQHF. The DNA of the CDR3 is TGTGCCAGTAGTATAGCCTATAGCAATCAGCCCCAGCATTTT.

V gene TRBV19 combines with J gene TRBJ2-3, with TRBD1 identical over 7 bases. Per the germline V gene, CDR1 is LNHDA and CDR2 is SQIVND (reference sequence). V was pared by 5 bases and J by 1 base, with 3 bases of the junction left unmatched. The CDR3 is made up of 14 amino acids. CDR3 sequence reads: CASSGDSRTDTQYF. The DNA of the CDR3 is TGTGCCAGTAGTGGGGACAGCCGCACAGATACGCAGTATTTT.